One T cell receptor (beta chain) is described in this entry. Its target is not known. Primers included in the PCR were 60 Vbeta and 13 Jbeta primers. Some clones are missing from TCRdb's copy, which holds only in-frame ones; the method was immunoSEQ multiplex PCR. The sample lists about 190,000 clones; 87% were seen once. This specimen comes from a study of cytomegalovirus exposure and HLA in healthy donors. Across the whole study: Previous work identified 90 million to 130 million unique TCR beta sequences from around 180 million T cells. Study results and caveats: Researchers reported in a later analysis that common viral pathogens appeared linked to several top clusters. Cytomegalovirus status was reportedly diagnosed by the classifier with high specificity and sensitivity. In an earlier analysis, productive rearrangement rates for most beta V segments clustered near 87% or 30%.

This receptor was obtained from a boy aged 2 to 10 in good health and CMV-seronegative. Sequenced sample: PBMCs.

The chain's CDR3 is CASSSPRGGKYTEAFF. CDR3 coding DNA: TGTGCCAGCAGCTCCCCTCGGGGAGGGAAATACACTGAAGCTTTCTTT. The chain employs TRBV11-2 and TRBJ1-1; D gene unclear. V lost 4 bases to trimming and J lost 3 bases, with 18 bases between them. The CDR3 runs 16 residues. Germline CDR1 and CDR2: SGHAT and FQNNGV.